This is a list of T cell receptor beta chains from one sample in a study of CD4 and CD8 cells across lung adenocarcinoma regions. TCRdb ran MiXCR on the PCR reads and lists one entry per CDR3 protein. The sample records fewer than 11,000 distinct CDR3 sequences, 40% to 55% being singletons. The sequencing sample was made of CD8+ T cells from the margin of a lung tumor. These receptors were collected from a male donor with lung adenocarcinoma. The CD4 and CD8 labels of this study may be unreliable. CDR3s include the opening cysteine and the closing phenylalanine or tryptophan. A D gene is named only where the DNA matches it firmly. Rows give clone size only sometimes, using once, few, many, or a class for an expanded clone.

J: TRBJ2-5
D: TRBD2
size: many
V: TRBV27
CDR3: CASSLLMGGQETQYF
DNA: TGTGCCAGCAGTTTATTGATGGGGGGGCAAGAGACCCAGTACTTC

J: TRBJ1-5
D: TRBD1
size: -
V: TRBV7-2
CDR3: CASSRGTGQNRPQHF
DNA: TGTGCCAGCAGCCGAGGGACAGGGCAAAATCGGCCCCAGCATTTT

J: TRBJ2-3
D: -
size: few
V: TRBV5-1
CDR3: CASSPRGADLRTDTQYF
DNA: TGCGCCAGCAGCCCCCGGGGGGCGGACCTTCGCACAGATACGCAGTATTTT

J: TRBJ2-1
D: TRBD2
size: -
V: TRBV10-3
CDR3: CVRGIEASGTDEQFF
DNA: TGTGTCCGGGGCATAGAGGCTAGCGGCACAGATGAGCAGTTCTTC

J: TRBJ2-1
D: -
size: -
V: TRBV6-1
CDR3: CASSDWAGSSDEQFF
DNA: TGTGCCAGCAGTGACTGGGCTGGGAGCAGCGATGAGCAGTTCTTC

J: TRBJ2-5
D: -
size: few
V: TRBV9
CDR3: CASNTGMEAETQYF
DNA: TGTGCCAGCAACACAGGGATGGAGGCAGAGACCCAGTACTTC

J: TRBJ2-5
D: -
size: few
V: TRBV11-2
CDR3: CASSFNPGHRETQYF
DNA: TGTGCCAGCAGCTTCAACCCCGGACACCGAGAGACCCAGTACTTC

J: TRBJ2-1
D: TRBD1
size: few
V: TRBV20-1
CDR3: CSARATGWDNEQFF
DNA: TGCAGTGCTAGAGCGACAGGGTGGGACAATGAGCAGTTCTTC

J: TRBJ1-1
D: -
size: few
V: TRBV6-1
CDR3: CASAPMINVYTEAFF
DNA: TGTGCCAGCGCCCCTATGATAAATGTATACACTGAAGCTTTCTTT

J: TRBJ2-1
D: TRBD2
size: -
V: TRBV30
CDR3: CASQPQRGYEQFF
DNA: TGTGCCTCCCAACCACAGCGGGGTTACGAGCAGTTCTTC

J: TRBJ2-2
D: -
size: few
V: TRBV10-3
CDR3: CAISGGLNTGELFF
DNA: TGTGCCATCTCAGGGGGGCTTAACACCGGGGAGCTGTTTTTT

J: TRBJ2-5
D: -
size: few
V: TRBV27
CDR3: CASSFGGPQETQYF
DNA: TGTGCCAGCAGTTTTGGGGGGCCCCAAGAGACCCAGTACTTC

J: TRBJ2-3
D: -
size: medium-sized
V: TRBV28
CDR3: CASSPPLQGSTDTQYF
DNA: TGTGCCAGCAGTCCCCCCCTACAGGGATCCACAGATACGCAGTATTTT

J: TRBJ2-1
D: TRBD2
size: medium-sized
V: TRBV6-5
CDR3: CASSRGLEEQFF
DNA: TGTGCCAGCAGTCGAGGACTAGAAGAGCAGTTCTTC

J: TRBJ2-5
D: TRBD1
size: many
V: TRBV27
CDR3: CASKQTGVAETQYF
DNA: TGTGCCAGCAAACAGACAGGGGTAGCAGAGACCCAGTACTTC

J: TRBJ2-2
D: TRBD2
size: -
V: TRBV28
CDR3: CASSQTSATGALFF
DNA: TGTGCCAGCAGCCAAACTAGCGCAACCGGTGCGCTGTTTTTT

J: TRBJ2-5
D: TRBD1
size: few
V: TRBV4-1
CDR3: CASSQDRGTVGTQYF
DNA: TGCGCCAGCAGCCAAGATCGAGGGACAGTCGGGACCCAGTACTTC

J: TRBJ2-3
D: -
size: -
V: TRBV7-3
CDR3: CASSLTSEDTQYF
DNA: TGTGCCAGCAGCTTAACTAGCGAAGATACGCAGTATTTT

J: TRBJ2-2
D: TRBD2
size: -
V: TRBV11-2
CDR3: CASRPGNGLVRTGELFF
DNA: TGTGCCAGCAGGCCCGGAAATGGACTAGTTAGGACCGGGGAGCTGTTTTTT

J: TRBJ2-7
D: TRBD2
size: few
V: TRBV7-2
CDR3: CASSYRGGEQYF
DNA: TGTGCCAGCAGCTACCGGGGGGGCGAGCAGTACTTC

J: TRBJ2-2
D: -
size: large
V: TRBV6-5
CDR3: CASSYTTGRGELFF
DNA: TGTGCCAGCAGTTACACGACTGGCCGCGGGGAGCTGTTTTTT

J: TRBJ2-1
D: TRBD2
size: many
V: TRBV6-1
CDR3: CASSISGTSYNEQFF
DNA: TGTGCCAGCAGTATTAGCGGGACCAGCTACAATGAGCAGTTCTTC

J: TRBJ2-7
D: -
size: many
V: TRBV6-1
CDR3: CASSEAVPVQYF
DNA: TGTGCCAGCAGTGAAGCGGTCCCAGTACAGTACTTC

J: TRBJ2-5
D: -
size: few
V: TRBV7-3
CDR3: CASSFQGGGETQYF
DNA: TGTGCCAGCAGCTTTCAGGGTGGGGGGGAGACCCAGTACTTC

J: TRBJ2-1
D: -
size: medium-sized
V: TRBV6-5
CDR3: CASIFRDASYNEQFF
DNA: TGTGCCAGCATCTTCCGGGACGCCTCATACAATGAGCAGTTCTTC

J: TRBJ2-2
D: TRBD1
size: -
V: TRBV3-1
CDR3: CASSPGQDYTGELFF
DNA: TGTGCCAGCAGCCCCGGACAGGACTACACCGGGGAGCTGTTTTTT

J: TRBJ2-3
D: -
size: -
V: TRBV6-1
CDR3: CARGLHAVGAGAQYF
DNA: -

J: TRBJ1-4
D: -
size: few
V: TRBV12-5
CDR3: CASGRMTLGVFF
DNA: TGTGCTAGTGGCCGCATGACCCTGGGGGTGTTTTTT

J: TRBJ2-5
D: -
size: -
V: TRBV25-1
CDR3: CASSVRGGEETQYF
DNA: TGTGCCAGCAGCGTCAGGGGGGGCGAAGAGACCCAGTACTTC

J: TRBJ2-5
D: -
size: -
V: TRBV25-1
CDR3: CASSESNGETQYF
DNA: TGTGCCAGCAGTGAATCAAATGGGGAGACCCAGTACTTC

J: TRBJ2-3
D: TRBD2
size: -
V: TRBV10-3
CDR3: CASIAGMSPDTQYF
DNA: TGTGCCTCCATAGCGGGAATGAGCCCAGATACGCAGTATTTT

J: TRBJ2-5
D: -
size: -
V: TRBV6-1
CDR3: CASTRARQETQYF
DNA: TGTGCCAGCACCCGAGCGAGGCAAGAGACCCAGTACTTC

J: TRBJ2-3
D: -
size: -
V: TRBV6-1
CDR3: CASSKMTRGLGDTDTQYF
DNA: TGTGCCAGCAGCAAGATGACTAGGGGGCTTGGGGACACAGATACGCAGTATTTC

J: TRBJ2-7
D: -
size: -
V: TRBV5-5
CDR3: CASGIYEQYF
DNA: TGTGCCAGCGGGATTTACGAGCAGTACTTC

J: TRBJ1-2
D: -
size: -
V: TRBV7-9
CDR3: CASSFPTDRDGYTF
DNA: TGTGCCAGCAGCTTTCCGACTGACAGAGATGGCTACACCTTC

J: TRBJ2-1
D: TRBD2
size: -
V: TRBV27
CDR3: CASSLSTPGLAGVEQFF
DNA: TGTGCCAGCAGTTTATCGACTCCGGGACTAGCGGGTGTCGAACAGTTCTTC

J: TRBJ2-5
D: TRBD1
size: few
V: TRBV6-1
CDR3: CASSQRQGRNEQYF
DNA: TGTGCCAGCAGCCAGAGACAGGGCCGCAATGAGCAGTACTTC

J: TRBJ1-1
D: -
size: -
V: TRBV3-1
CDR3: CASSQVSSGSGAFF
DNA: TGTGCCAGCAGCCAAGTAAGTTCTGGGTCCGGAGCTTTCTTT

J: TRBJ2-1
D: -
size: -
V: TRBV6-1
CDR3: CASKAGLYNEQFF
DNA: TGTGCCAGCAAGGCCGGGCTATACAATGAGCAGTTCTTC

J: TRBJ2-4
D: -
size: few
V: TRBV9
CDR3: CASSDMGQNIQYF
DNA: TGTGCCAGCAGCGACATGGGTCAAAACATTCAGTACTTC

J: TRBJ2-3
D: -
size: medium-sized
V: TRBV7-2
CDR3: CASSFRPGYSTDTQYF
DNA: TGTGCCAGCAGCTTCCGCCCAGGGTACAGCACAGATACGCAGTATTTT

J: TRBJ1-5
D: -
size: -
V: TRBV6-1
CDR3: CASRSGGGAPQHF
DNA: TGTGCCAGCAGATCAGGTGGTGGCGCGCCCCAGCATTTT

J: TRBJ2-2
D: -
size: -
V: TRBV5-1
CDR3: CASSLIGELFF
DNA: TGCGCCAGCAGCTTAATCGGGGAGCTGTTTTTT

J: TRBJ2-1
D: TRBD2
size: -
V: TRBV11-2
CDR3: CASSPIGGTGSNEQFF
DNA: TGTGCCAGCAGCCCGATCGGGGGGACGGGCTCCAATGAGCAGTTCTTC

J: TRBJ2-5
D: -
size: medium-sized
V: TRBV10-1
CDR3: CASSGRQGGTETQYF
DNA: TGCGCCAGCAGTGGGCGACAGGGAGGAACGGAGACCCAGTACTTC

J: TRBJ2-2
D: TRBD2
size: -
V: TRBV6-1
CDR3: CASSGGPSTGGGGELFF
DNA: TGTGCCAGCAGTGGGGGGCCTTCCACGGGGGGGGGCGGGGAGCTGTTTTTT

J: TRBJ2-2
D: -
size: -
V: TRBV6-1
CDR3: CASIGTVGELFF
DNA: TGTGCCAGCATAGGAACTGTTGGGGAGCTGTTTTTT

J: TRBJ1-1
D: TRBD1
size: few
V: TRBV4-1
CDR3: CASSQGWDRGEPAFF
DNA: TGCGCCAGCAGCCAAGGATGGGACAGGGGCGAGCCAGCTTTCTTT

J: TRBJ2-3
D: -
size: -
V: TRBV5-1
CDR3: CASSLDTGWADTQYF
DNA: TGCGCCAGCAGCTTAGATACAGGGTGGGCGGATACGCAGTATTTT

J: TRBJ2-5
D: TRBD1
size: -
V: TRBV25-1
CDR3: CASSPGTGWADDQYF
DNA: TGTGCCAGCAGTCCCGGGACAGGGTGGGCGGACGACCAGTACTTC

J: TRBJ2-1
D: -
size: few
V: TRBV11-3
CDR3: CASSRGSIARDEQFF
DNA: TGTGCCAGCAGCCGAGGGTCCATAGCGAGAGATGAGCAGTTCTTC

J: TRBJ2-1
D: TRBD2
size: -
V: TRBV20-1
CDR3: CSARDGTSSHNEQFF
DNA: TGCAGTGCTAGAGATGGGACTAGCTCCCACAATGAGCAGTTCTTC

J: TRBJ2-7
D: TRBD1
size: once
V: TRBV6-5
CDR3: CASSYDRGHEQYF
DNA: TGTGCCAGCAGTTACGACAGGGGGCACGAGCAGTACTTC

J: TRBJ2-3
D: -
size: -
V: TRBV6-1
CDR3: CASSEWSGRSNEQYF
DNA: TGTGCCAGCAGTGAATGGAGCGGGCGCAGCAATGAGCAGTATTTT

J: TRBJ2-3
D: -
size: few
V: TRBV6-5
CDR3: CASSYSLQFTDTQYF
DNA: TGTGCCAGCAGTTACTCGTTACAGTTTACAGATACGCAGTATTTT

J: TRBJ2-5
D: TRBD2
size: -
V: TRBV4-2
CDR3: CASSQEASGLYNEQYF
DNA: TGTGCCAGCAGCCAAGAAGCTAGCGGGCTGTACAATGAGCAGTACTTC

J: TRBJ1-4
D: -
size: many
V: TRBV4-1
CDR3: CASSNRGLNEKLFF
DNA: TGCGCCAGCTCAAACCGGGGGCTCAATGAAAAACTGTTTTTT

J: TRBJ2-1
D: -
size: -
V: TRBV6-1
CDR3: CASGNEEQFF
DNA: TGTGCCAGCGGGAACGAGGAGCAGTTCTTC

J: TRBJ2-2
D: TRBD2
size: medium-sized
V: TRBV6-1
CDR3: CASSVSGRVTGELFF
DNA: TGTGCCAGCAGTGTTAGCGGGAGGGTCACCGGGGAGCTGTTTTTT

J: TRBJ2-3
D: -
size: -
V: TRBV11-2
CDR3: CASTQTCHPDTQYF
DNA: TGTGCCAGCACCCAAACCTGTCACCCAGATACGCAGTACTTT